This entry features one T cell receptor beta chain sequence. Its target is not known. Method: immunoSEQ multiplex PCR; TCRdb's copy keeps in-frame clones and lacks some. The table includes some 150,000 clones, about 91% detected once. The CDR3 runs to 11 residues. V lost 5 bases, J lost 6 bases, and 7 bases lay in between. The sample comes from a study of T cell responses to AZD1222 COVID-19 vaccine. Regarding the study as a whole: Researchers took repertoire samples only after the peak T cell response had come. Reportedly, nearly half of unique spike TCRs recognized epitopes outside B.1.351/B.1.1.7 mutations.

The rearrangement uses TRBV12-3 or TRBV12-4 and TRBJ2-5; D not certain. The origin of this receptor is an adult in good health. The sequencing used peripheral blood, collected on day 0 of MenACWY control vaccination. CDR3 bases: TGTGCCAGCAGTCCCGGTAAGACCCAGTACTTC. It is translated as CASSPGKTQYF.